This TCR beta chain was documented in a study of post-analysis software for immune sequencing data. The wider study: Progressive-relapsing, secondary progressive and relapsing-remitting multiple sclerosis were among the disease courses included.

Researchers reported that TCR beta cDNA libraries carried unique molecular identifiers. A single record per CDR3 protein comes from TCRdb applying MiXCR to the PCR reads. The sample includes hundreds of thousands of distinct CDR3 sequences, under 70% seen only once; the top ten take around 4.5%. Study results and limitations: A few TRBV segments occurring more often in patients than controls included TRBV5-6, TRBV5-1 and TRBV20-1. Controls significantly exceeded multiple sclerosis patients in normalized Chao1 diversity. Strong co-clustering by F measure linked samples that shared a preparation batch.

Germline assignment: CDR1 SGHRS and CDR2 YFSETQ. This CDR3 contains 16 residues. V lost 2 bases and J lost 4; bases outside the gene matches: 8. On this clonotype itself: Antigen: not known.

The receptor's source is a girl aged 5-17 years with multiple sclerosis. Sequencing was carried out using blood. V is TRBV5-1 and J is TRBJ2-7, with 11 bases identical to TRBD2. CDR3 loop: CASSLEIAGGRYEQYF. In nucleotides, the CDR3 is TGCGCCAGCAGCTTAGAGATAGCGGGAGGGAGATACGAGCAGTACTTC.